This T cell receptor (beta chain) was sequenced in a study of blood T cell repertoires in COVID-19. This clone appeared once. Sequencing used immunoSEQ multiplex PCR; TCRdb keeps in-frame clones, though not all of them. Counted here are 130,000 to 150,000 clones, about four fifths occurring once; the ten biggest clones make up under 9.5%. CDR3 length equals 15 residues. V shed 5 bases, J shed 4 bases, and the junction held 10 bases outside the gene matches. The V gene's germline CDR1 is MRHNA and CDR2 SNTAGT. The chain carries TRBV6-4 and TRBJ1-2; 7 bases fit TRBD1. This sequence originates from a man aged 50 to 59 who had recovered from COVID-19. The sequencing sample was made of PBMCs or T cells enriched from blood (not recorded which). CDR3 in amino acids: CASSLPGQISYGYTF. The CDR3 DNA reads TGTGCCAGCAGTCTACCGGGACAGATTTCCTATGGCTACACCTTC.